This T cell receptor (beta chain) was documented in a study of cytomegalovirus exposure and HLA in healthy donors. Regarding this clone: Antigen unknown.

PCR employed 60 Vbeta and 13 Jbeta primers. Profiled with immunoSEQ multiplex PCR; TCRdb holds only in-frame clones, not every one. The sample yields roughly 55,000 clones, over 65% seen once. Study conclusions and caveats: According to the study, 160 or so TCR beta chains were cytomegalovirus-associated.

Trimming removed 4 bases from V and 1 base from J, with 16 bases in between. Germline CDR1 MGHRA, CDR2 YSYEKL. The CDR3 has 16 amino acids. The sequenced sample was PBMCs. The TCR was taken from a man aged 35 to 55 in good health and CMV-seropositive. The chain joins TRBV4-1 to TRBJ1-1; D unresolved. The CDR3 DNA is TGCGCCAGCAGCCTGTCCTCGTCCCTTTCGAACACTGAAGCTTTCTTT. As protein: CASSLSSSLSNTEAFF.